These 23 T cell receptor beta chains came from one sample sequenced in a study of PD-L1 blockade in urothelial cancer. Time point indicated: pretreatment peripheral blood. Using immunoSEQ multiplex PCR, the repertoire was profiled, and TCRdb retains in-frame clones only, with some absent. This sample has 85,000 to 95,000 clones; about 90% occur once, and the top ten carry about 1%. The sequences come from PBMCs, collected around atezolizumab (anti-PD-L1) treatment. Every receptor here comes from an elderly woman with urothelial cancer.

The gene calls are TRBV18 and TRBJ2-1; TRBD2 matches 12 bases. CDR1 and CDR2 from the germline V gene are KGHSH and LQKENI. V lost 3 bases and J lost 4; bases outside the gene matches: 10. The CDR3 length is 18 residues. This chain's CDR3 is CASSPRLAGVAPYNEQFF. In nucleotides, the CDR3 is TGTGCCAGCTCACCCCGACTAGCGGGAGTAGCCCCTTACAATGAGCAGTTCTTC.

This sequence joins TRBV7-3 and TRBJ2-4; 7 positions match TRBD1. Germline lookup yields CDR1 SGHTA and CDR2 FQGTGA. The CDR3 contains 14 residues. Trimming removed 5 bases from V and 1 base from J; junction bases left unmatched: 2. Here the CDR3 DNA reads TGTGCCAGCAGCGAAGGGGGCGCCAAAAACATTCAGTACTTC. It specifies CASSEGGAKNIQYF.

The chain has TRBV11-2 and TRBJ1-1; 8 bases are a match to TRBD1. This CDR3 region has 15 residues. In germline, CDR1 is SGHAT, CDR2 FQNNGV. V gave up 5 bases and J gave up 6 bases; unmatched junction bases: 11. The CDR3 sequence: CASSPPLPRGPEAFF. The CDR3 DNA sequence: TGTGCCAGCAGCCCCCCTTTACCCAGGGGGCCTGAAGCTTTCTTT. Full variable domain (remainder filled in from reference TRBV11-2 and TRBJ1-1): EAGVAQSPRYKIIEKRQSVAFWCNPISGHATLYWYQQILGQGPKLLIQFQNNGVVDDSQLPKDRFSAERLKGVDSTLKIQPAKLEDSAVYLCASSPPLPRGPEAFFGQGTRLTVV.

The V call is TRBV5-4, the J call TRBJ1-4; D perhaps matches TRBD1 (5 bases). The CDR3 runs 15 residues. V was clipped by 0 bases and J by 7 bases, with 13 bases between them. The germline V gene has CDR1 SGHNT and CDR2 YYREEE (reference sequence). CDR3 residues: CASSLGQGKVEKLFF. CDR3 sequence (DNA): TGTGCCAGCAGCTTGGGGCAGGGAAAGGTTGAAAAACTGTTTTTT.

The V call is TRBV27, the J call TRBJ1-1; D may be TRBD1 (5 bases). The CDR3 is 14 amino acids. The V and J ends lost 6 bases and 0 bases respectively, with 11 bases between them. CDR1 and CDR2 (germline): MNHEY, SMNVEV (reference sequence). For the CDR3, the DNA is TGTGCCAGCAGCCTCCGGGGGATGAACACTGAAGCTTTCTTT. Residues: CASSLRGMNTEAFF.

V and J are TRBV2 and TRBJ2-6; D unclear. Deletions cut 6 bases from V and 4 bases from J, with 16 bases between. The V gene's germline CDR1 is SNHLY and CDR2 FYNNEI. The CDR3 consists of 16 residues. CDR3 nucleotide sequence: TGTGCCAGCAGCCCCTTTGCGTTCCCCGGGGCCAACGTCCTGACTTTC. Protein sequence: CASSPFAFPGANVLTF. Looking up the rest from reference TRBV2 and TRBJ2-6 gives the full variable domain: EPEVTQTPSHQVTQMGQEVILRCVPISNHLYFYWYRQILGQKVEFLVSFYNNEISEKSEIFDDQFSVERPDGSNFTLKIRSTKLEDSAMYFCASSPFAFPGANVLTFGAGSRLTVL.

This chain joins TRBV9 and TRBJ2-7, with D possibly matching TRBD2 (6 bases). The CDR3 sequence is 16 residues long. Germline assignment: CDR1 SGDLS and CDR2 YYNGEE. V dropped 0 bases and J dropped 2 bases, with 15 bases sitting between them. The CDR3 loop is CASSVDPDYSAYEQYF. For the CDR3, the DNA is TGTGCCAGCAGCGTAGATCCGGACTATTCGGCCTACGAGCAGTACTTC.

The chain couples TRBV5-6 to TRBJ1-4; the D gene is possibly TRBD1 (5 bases). Germline CDR1 reads SGHDT; CDR2 reads YYEEEE. This CDR3 is built from 14 residues. Trimming removed 4 bases at V and 4 bases at J, with 11 bases between. The CDR3, as DNA: TGTGCCAGCAGCGGGGCGGCTCTTAATGAAAAACTGTTTTTT. Its translation is CASSGAALNEKLFF. The full variable domain, its missing parts supplied by reference TRBV5-6 and TRBJ1-4, is DAGVTQSPTHLIKTRGQQVTLRCSPKSGHDTVSWYQQALGQGPQFIFQYYEEEERQRGNFPDRFSGHQFPNYSSELNVNALLLGDSALYLCASSGAALNEKLFFGSGTQLSVL.

This sequence joins TRBV2 and TRBJ1-5; D not resolved. This CDR3 region has 13 residues. The V and J ends lost 8 bases and 4 bases respectively, with 12 bases between them. Germline V lookup: CDR1 SNHLY, CDR2 FYNNEI. CDR3: CASGREINQPQHF. Here the CDR3 DNA reads TGTGCCAGCGGCCGGGAAATTAATCAGCCCCAGCATTTT.

The chain joins TRBV25-1 to TRBJ2-7; 7 bases fit TRBD1. Germline V gene sequence: CDR1 MGHDK, CDR2 SYGVNS. This CDR3 region has 11 residues. Trimming at V came to 4 bases and at J to 6 bases, leaving 0 bases not matched to a gene. The CDR3 sequence: CASSAGGEQYF. The CDR3 DNA reads as TGTGCCAGCAGTGCAGGGGGCGAGCAGTACTTC.

This clone came up a few times. This chain links TRBV2 with TRBJ1-1; 8 bases align to TRBD1. Germline CDR1 is SNHLY and CDR2 is FYNNEI. The CDR3 sequence is 14 residues long. The ends lost 6 bases at V and 4 bases at J; junction bases unmatched: 7. As DNA, the CDR3 is TGTGCCAGCAGCGAGGACAGGGTAGGCACTGAAGCTTTCTTT. Protein: CASSEDRVGTEAFF.

The chain has TRBV6-6 and TRBJ1-5; a weak D match, TRBD1 (6 bases). Germline assignment: CDR1 MNHNY and CDR2 SVGAGI (reference sequence). V was cut by 6 bases and J by 7 bases, with 22 bases left in between. The CDR3 extends over 16 amino acids. The DNA for the CDR3 is TGTGCCAGCAGCCCACCTGGACAGCTCTTAGTCCAGCCCCAGCATTTT. Amino acid sequence: CASSPPGQLLVQPQHF.

V gene TRBV6-1 combines with J gene TRBJ2-3, with 11 nucleotides matching TRBD1. This CDR3 is 19 amino acids long. Germline CDR1 and CDR2: MNHNS and SASEGT. The junction had 12 bases not matched to a gene; V was cut back by 4 bases and J by 0 bases. The CDR3 reads CASSVSGTGGFSSTDTQYF. Written as DNA, the CDR3 is TGTGCCAGCAGTGTCTCGGGGACAGGGGGGTTTTCAAGCACAGATACGCAGTATTTT.

The CDR3 spells CASSRDQETQYF. DNA for the CDR3: TGTGCCAGCAGCCGGGACCAAGAGACCCAGTACTTC. The J gene is TRBJ2-5, the V gene TRBV11-2, with D unclear. This CDR3 is built from 12 residues. Germline V gene sequence: CDR1 SGHAT, CDR2 FQNNGV. Trimming left V 5 bases short and J 0 bases short, with 4 bases between.

This clone appeared a single time. The rearrangement joins TRBV28 to TRBJ1-2; D is possibly TRBD1 (5 bases). The germline CDR1 and CDR2 sequences are MDHEN and SYDVKM. This CDR3 contains 17 residues. Trimming stripped 6 bases from V and 0 bases from J, with 20 bases between. The CDR3 reads CASRAPGAGRANYGYTF. Written as DNA, the CDR3 is TGTGCCAGCAGGGCCCCTGGGGCAGGCCGAGCTAACTATGGCTACACCTTC.

The chain recombines TRBV7-2 with TRBJ1-2; D may be TRBD1 (6 bases). With 2 bases removed from V and 8 bases from J, the gap between germline ends came to 21 bases. The CDR3 spans 16 residues. CDR1 and CDR2 from the germline V gene are SGHTA and FQGNSA. This chain's CDR3 is CASSLSGTGTKVGYTF. Written as DNA, the CDR3 is TGTGCCAGCAGCTTAAGTGGGACCGGGACAAAAGTAGGCTACACCTTC. Combining the CDR3 with reference TRBV7-2 and TRBJ1-2 gives the whole variable domain GAGVSQSPSNKVTEKGKDVELRCDPISGHTALYWYRQSLGQGLEFLIYFQGNSAPDKSGLPSDRFSAERTGGSVSTLTIQRTQQEDSAVYLCASSLSGTGTKVGYTFGSGTRLTVV.

This clone was detected once. V usage is TRBV2 and J usage is TRBJ2-7; the match to TRBD1 covers 11 bases. CDR1 and CDR2 from the germline V gene are SNHLY and FYNNEI. CDR3 length equals 13 residues. J gave up 6 bases and V 4 bases, and 2 bases lay outside the gene matches. CDR3 amino acids: CASSAGTGGEQYF. The CDR3, as DNA: TGTGCCAGCAGTGCGGGGACAGGGGGCGAGCAGTACTTC.

This chain connects TRBV7-2 to TRBJ2-1, with D possibly matching TRBD1 (6 bases). The V end was cut by 5 bases, the J end by 4 bases, with 9 bases between. Germline CDR1 is SGHTA and CDR2 is FQGNSA. The CDR3 totals 13 residues. As DNA, the CDR3 is TGTGCCAGCAGCCGCCAGGGGTACAATGAGCAGTTCTTC. It encodes CASSRQGYNEQFF.

V usage is TRBV5-1 and J usage is TRBJ2-7; 9 nucleotides align to TRBD2. This CDR3 has 16 amino acids. V lost 7 bases, J lost 2 bases, and 13 bases stayed unmatched. Germline loops: CDR1 SGHRS, CDR2 YFSETQ. Written as DNA, the CDR3 is TGCGCCAGCTCCCTTTCTAGGACTAGCGAGACCTACGAGCAGTACTTC. Translated: CASSLSRTSETYEQYF.

The V gene is TRBV2, the J gene TRBJ2-2; D is unresolved. The CDR3 is 13 residues long. With 4 bases removed from V and 4 bases from J, the gap between germline ends came to 7 bases. The germline V gene encodes CDR1 SNHLY and CDR2 FYNNEI. CDR3 DNA: TGTGCCAGCAGTGGGCAGGTCACCGGGGAGCTGTTTTTT. Encoded protein: CASSGQVTGELFF.

In this sample, this clone turned up once. The V call is TRBV7-8, the J call TRBJ1-1, with 8 bases aligning to TRBD1. The CDR3 sequence is 13 residues long. V trimming: 5 bases; J trimming: 7 bases; junction bases outside the gene matches: 6. Germline lookup yields CDR1 SGHVS and CDR2 FQNEAQ. The CDR3: CASSHRTGSEAFF. The DNA of the CDR3 is TGTGCCAGCAGCCATAGGACAGGGAGTGAAGCTTTCTTT.

This rearrangement joins TRBV11-2 to TRBJ2-5, with D maybe TRBD1 (5 bases). The germline CDR1 and CDR2 sequences are SGHAT and FQNNGV. This CDR3 is built from 19 residues. V lost 1 base and J lost 2, with 23 bases in between. CDR3 nucleotide sequence: TGTGCCAGCAGCTTAGGGACCTTAGACAGAACATCGTCACAAGAGACCCAGTACTTC. This gives the protein CASSLGTLDRTSSQETQYF.

The chain recombines TRBV5-6 with TRBJ2-5, with TRBD2 as a possible D gene (6 bases). Trimming left V 4 bases short and J 7 bases short, with 8 bases between. This CDR3 comprises 11 residues. Germline-derived CDR1 and CDR2 are SGHDT and YYEEEE. The CDR3 nucleotides read TGTGCCAGCAGCCTGGGAGGGACCCAGTACTTC. Amino acid sequence: CASSLGGTQYF.